The rows below give T cell receptor beta chains drawn from one sample of a study of CD8+CD57+ T cells in acquired aplastic anemia. From the reads, TCRdb called clonotypes with MiXCR, one entry per CDR3 protein. The sample contains about 210,000 distinct CDR3 sequences, about 37% of which appear only once. The sample comprised sorted CD4+, CD8+, or CD8+CD57+ T cells (not recorded which) from PBMCs. The receptors stem from a human donor in good health, serving as a control. Each CDR3 is given with its conserved first and last residue. The D gene is left open where the match is weak. Clone sizes are given selectively: once, few, many, or a class where the clone is expanded.

V gene,clone size,D gene,J gene,CDR3 length,CDR3 DNA,CDR3 protein
TRBV2,many,TRBD1,TRBJ2-7,14,TGTGCCAGCAGGTCGACAGGGGGGGGTTACGAGCAGTACTTC,CASRSTGGGYEQYF
TRBV19,few,NA,TRBJ2-4,17,TGTGCCAGTAGTATAATCGGGGGGCTAGAGGCCAAAAACATTCAGTACTTC,CASSIIGGLEAKNIQYF
TRBV5-6,few,NA,TRBJ1-2,13,TGTGCCAGCAGCTTTGGTCCAAACTATGGCTACACCTTC,CASSFGPNYGYTF
TRBV7-9,many,NA,TRBJ1-2,14,TGTGCCAGCAGCTTACAGGGGCTTAACTATGGCTACACCTTC,CASSLQGLNYGYTF
TRBV10-3,once,TRBD1,TRBJ2-1,17,TGTGCCAGCAGGAGGGACAGGGGGCAAAGCTCCTACAATGAGCAGTTCTTC,CASRRDRGQSSYNEQFF
TRBV12-3/TRBV12-4,few,NA,TRBJ1-1,12,TGTGCCAGCAGTTTGGGAGGGGTGCGCGCTTTCTTT,CASSLGGVRAFF
TRBV6-1,many,TRBD1,TRBJ1-6,15,TGTGCCAGCAGTCTCGGGACAGGGTTCCGCTCACCCCTCCACTTT,CASSLGTGFRSPLHF
TRBV4-1,few,NA,TRBJ2-3,16,TGCGCCAGCAGCCCCCGTCACGGGTTTGGCTCAGATACGCAGTATTTT,CASSPRHGFGSDTQYF
TRBV9,many,TRBD1,TRBJ2-5,14,TGTGCCAGCAACCGGGACAGCGGACAAGAGACCCAGTACTTC,CASNRDSGQETQYF
TRBV5-1,few,NA,TRBJ2-5,15,TGCGCCAGCAGCTTGGCGTTGGCGGTGGGTGAGACCCAGTACTTC,CASSLALAVGETQYF
TRBV10-3,NA,NA,TRBJ2-5,13,TGTGCCATCAATACCGGGGGGCTGGAGACCCAGTACTTC,CAINTGGLETQYF
TRBV6-1,many,NA,TRBJ2-7,10,TGTGCCATACCGAGGCCAGTGCAGTACTTC,CAIPRPVQYF
TRBV20-1,NA,NA,TRBJ2-7,14,TGCAGTGCTAGAGAACAAGCCAAATCCTACAAGCAGTACTTC,CSAREQAKSYKQYF
TRBV27,many,TRBD1,TRBJ1-2,13,TGTGCCAGCAGAGGACAGGCCAACTATGGCTACACCTTC,CASRGQANYGYTF
TRBV2,many,NA,TRBJ2-7,15,TGTGCCAGCAGTGTAGAAACGCCGGGTACGACGAAGCAGTACTTC,CASSVETPGTTKQYF
TRBV10-3,NA,TRBD1,TRBJ2-7,15,TGTGCCATCCATTCAGGGACAGGCCTCCGGGGAGAGCAGTACTTC,CAIHSGTGLRGEQYF
TRBV5-1,NA,TRBD1,TRBJ2-6,17,TGCGCCAGCAGCTTGGGTGACAGGGTACCTGGGGCCAACGTCCTGACTTTC,CASSLGDRVPGANVLTF
TRBV24-1,NA,TRBD1,TRBJ1-5,12,TGTGCCACCAGTGTGTCGGGACAGGGATGGCATTTT,CATSVSGQGWHF
TRBV4-1,many,NA,TRBJ1-5,15,TGCGCCAGCAGCCAAGTGACAGATAGCAATCAGCCCCAGCATTTT,CASSQVTDSNQPQHF
TRBV6-5,few,NA,TRBJ1-6,14,TGTGCCAGCAGTTATACCAGGGCGTGGTCACCCCTCCACTTT,CASSYTRAWSPLHF
TRBV10-1,many,NA,TRBJ1-1,13,TGCGCCAGCAGTGATTCAACGAACACTGAAGCTTTCTTT,CASSDSTNTEAFF
TRBV9,NA,NA,TRBJ1-2,17,TGTGCCAGCAGCCTAGGATCGGTACAGGCGATGAACTATGGCTACGCCTTC,CASSLGSVQAMNYGYAF
TRBV20-1,NA,NA,TRBJ2-5,13,TGCAGTATCATGGGGGCAGCCCAAGAGACCCAGTACTTC,CSIMGAAQETQYF
TRBV11-2,few,TRBD1,TRBJ1-4,16,TGTGCCAGCTCACCGCGAAACAGGGGAGATAATGAAAAACTGTTTTTT,CASSPRNRGDNEKLFF
TRBV20-1,many,NA,TRBJ2-3,15,TGCAGTGCTAGAGGAACCAGAACTAGCACAGATACGCAGTATTTT,CSARGTRTSTDTQYF
TRBV7-2,NA,NA,TRBJ1-1,11,TGTGCCAGCACCCCGGCTGTTTGGGCTTTCTTT,CASTPAVWAFF
TRBV12-3/TRBV12-4,many,NA,TRBJ1-1,14,TGTGCCAGCAGTCCACCGGGCCTGAGGACAGAAGCTTTCTTT,CASSPPGLRTEAFF
TRBV5-1,NA,NA,TRBJ2-1,16,TGCGCCAGCAGCTTGGATGTCGCCGGTGTATACAATGAGCAGTTCTTC,CASSLDVAGVYNEQFF
TRBV24-1,many,NA,TRBJ2-5,11,TGTGCCACCAGTGATTCAGAGACCCAGTACTTC,CATSDSETQYF
TRBV20-1,NA,TRBD1,TRBJ2-3,18,TGCAGTGCTAGGACTCCGGGACAGGGCTTCAGGGCCGCAGATACGCAGTATTTT,CSARTPGQGFRAADTQYF
TRBV20-1,many,TRBD1,TRBJ1-5,15,TGCAGTGCCAGTTACCAAACAGGGGGCGATCAGCCCCAGCATTTT,CSASYQTGGDQPQHF
TRBV12-3/TRBV12-4,NA,NA,TRBJ2-5,13,TGTGCCAGCAGTTTAGGGGGGTTCCAGACCCAGTACTTC,CASSLGGFQTQYF
TRBV7-3,many,NA,TRBJ2-1,14,TGTGCCAGCAGCTTAAGCGGGATTAACAATGAGCAGTTCTTC,CASSLSGINNEQFF
TRBV10-3,NA,NA,TRBJ1-6,16,TGTGCCATCAGTGAGTCCTCGGCCAGGACCGATTCACCCCTCCACTTT,CAISESSARTDSPLHF
TRBV4-1,NA,TRBD2,TRBJ2-3,16,TGCGCCAGCAGCCAAGTGGGGACTAGCGAGACAGATACGCAGTATTTT,CASSQVGTSETDTQYF
TRBV19,NA,NA,TRBJ2-1,16,TGTGCCAGTAGTAACGAGGTCGGGGCAGGGTACAATGAGCAGTTCTTC,CASSNEVGAGYNEQFF
TRBV13,many,NA,TRBJ1-3,16,TGTGCCAGCAGCGACCGGACACGTAGCTCTGGAAACACCATATATTTT,CASSDRTRSSGNTIYF
TRBV3-1,NA,NA,TRBJ1-6,15,TGTGCCAGCAGCCGGAAAGTGGCTGTGAGTTCACCCCTCCACTTT,CASSRKVAVSSPLHF
TRBV4-1,many,NA,TRBJ1-2,14,TGCGCCAGCAGCCAAGTACAGGGAGGCTATGGCTACACCTTC,CASSQVQGGYGYTF
TRBV20-1,many,NA,TRBJ2-3,12,TGCAGTGCAGCGTGGCGGGAAAATACGCAGTATTTT,CSAAWRENTQYF
TRBV6-1,NA,NA,TRBJ2-2,13,TGTGCCAGCAGTGCCTCCAACACCGGGGAGCTGTTTTTT,CASSASNTGELFF
TRBV7-9,NA,NA,TRBJ2-3,13,TGTGCCAGCAGCTTAGAGGGCGGTGCTACGCAGTATTTT,CASSLEGGATQYF
TRBV20-1,many,TRBD1,TRBJ1-2,14,TGCAGTGCTAGAGGGGACAGGGGATCCTATGGCTACACCTTC,CSARGDRGSYGYTF
TRBV30,many,NA,TRBJ1-5,15,TGTGCCTGGAAACGCCCGGACGGAGACAATCAGCCCCAGCATTTT,CAWKRPDGDNQPQHF
TRBV20-1,many,NA,TRBJ1-3,12,TGCAGTGCTACAAACGTTGGAAACACCATATATTTT,CSATNVGNTIYF
TRBV9,many,NA,TRBJ1-2,12,TGTGCCAGCAGCGTCGGAGGTTGGGGCTACACCTTC,CASSVGGWGYTF
TRBV12-3/TRBV12-4,many,NA,TRBJ1-6,14,TGTGCCAGCAGTTTACAGGGGACCTATTCACCCCTCCACTTT,CASSLQGTYSPLHF
TRBV6-1,NA,NA,TRBJ2-1,12,TGTGCCAGCACCTCTGGGAGAGATGAGCAGTTCTTC,CASTSGRDEQFF
TRBV20-1,many,NA,TRBJ2-3,12,TGCAGTGCCAGAACAGGGACAGATACGCAGTATTTT,CSARTGTDTQYF
TRBV12-3/TRBV12-4,few,NA,TRBJ2-7,14,TGTGCCAGCGGGGTGGGTGGGGCTCGGAGCGAGCAGCACTTC,CASGVGGARSEQHF
TRBV2,NA,TRBD1,TRBJ1-5,15,TGTGCCGGCAGCCCCCGGACAGGGGAGGATCAGCCCCAGCATTTT,CAGSPRTGEDQPQHF
TRBV24-1,many,NA,TRBJ2-2,13,TGTGCCACCAGTGCCGTTAACCCCGGGGAGCTGTTTTTT,CATSAVNPGELFF
TRBV9,many,NA,TRBJ1-2,15,TGTGCCAGCAGCGCCCAGACCTCTAACACGTATGGCTACACCTTC,CASSAQTSNTYGYTF
TRBV2,NA,TRBD1,TRBJ2-5,14,TGTGCCAGCAGACGGACAGGGGAACAAGAGACCCAGTACTTC,CASRRTGEQETQYF
TRBV25-1,medium-sized,TRBD1,TRBJ1-6,16,TGTGCCAGCAGTGAATCAGGAGGGACAGGGACTTCACCCCTCCACTTT,CASSESGGTGTSPLHF